The T cell receptor (beta chain) described here comes from a study of T cells in Graves' hyperthyroidism and ophthalmopathy (dated by TCRdb to between 2018 and 2021). In the study overall: Peripheral blood samples were taken at the time of initial diagnosis, prior to any treatment. To identify TCR V-J signatures that set the groups apart, the researchers used a discovery cohort of 90 to 100 patients, made up of under 50 with Graves' ophthalmopathy and some 56 with stable Graves' hyperthyroidism. Prospective prediction of ophthalmopathy was tested in an independent validation cohort of fewer than 20 hyperthyroidism patients and approximately 17 patients who later progressed to ophthalmopathy. The approximately 100 discovery patients were divided at random into training and test sets in a 7:3 ratio. The study also compared thyroid tissue and blood T-cell repertoires from about six Graves' hyperthyroidism patients. Following sampling, methimazole starting at 30 mg daily was given to hyperthyroidism patients, and high-dose intravenous methylprednisolone was given to ophthalmopathy patients. TCR Vbeta CDR3 sequencing of fewer than 150 peripheral blood samples (fewer than 45 ophthalmopathy, 75 to 85 hyperthyroidism and approximately 17 progressor patients) is reported in the paper.

V loses 0 bases of germline sequence and J loses 4 bases, and the interval between the two ends is 11 bases. From the germline V gene, CDR1 is SGHRS and CDR2 is YFSETQ. Taken from cysteine to phenylalanine, the CDR3 has 14 residues. The read is trimmed to its CDR3 DNA, 42 bases read in frame from base 1. Hyperthyroidism patients were newly diagnosed, with disease duration under 2 months, and aged 18 to 65 years. The study excluded patients with uncontrolled infections, other autoimmune diseases, pregnancy or lactation. Diagnoses were established on the basis of clinical symptoms, serum thyroxine and TRAb, thyroid ultrasound, and orbital computed tomography. For progressor patients, blood was drawn at the first diagnosis of hyperthyroidism, before any ophthalmopathy symptoms had appeared. PBMCs were isolated from about 9.2 ml of fresh peripheral blood by Ficoll-Paque density gradient centrifugation. Progressor patients were defined as those initially diagnosed with Graves' hyperthyroidism in whom ophthalmopathy developed during follow-up. Trizol reagent was used to extract total RNA, and RNA quality was then checked on an Agilent 2100 Bioanalyzer.

A remark on this clonotype: Its antigen is currently not known. With a much larger clone just one base away, this may be a read error.

Amplification of TCR beta CDR3 regions was carried out from RNA transcripts. A first-round RT-PCR of the TCR CDR3 used the HTBI primer set with the Qiagen OneStep RT-PCR kit. The libraries were constructed in a second round of multiplex PCR and then size-selected and purified. Paired-end sequencing of the libraries was performed with 100 bp reads on an Illumina HiSeq2000. Under the source paper's analysis protocol: SOAPnuke was used to process the raw data, removing reads that contained adapters or uncalled bases, had a mean Phred below 15, or lacked an exact match to the constant primer or identifier. COPE v1.2.5 was used to merge high-quality paired reads, and clonotypes were defined as unique nucleotide sequences. Clonotypes were aligned to IMGT TRBV, TRBD and TRBJ reference segments using MiTCR v1.1. Only V-J combinations with frequency above 0.0001, covering approximately 99% of repertoires, were analysed. A TCS score was defined as the ratio between F50 (clonal expansion) and ExV (chaos), using BLOSUM62-based TCRdist between CDR3 peptides within each V-J. Welch's t-statistics and random forest reduced 500 to 550 V-J features to 13, which were used in a naive Bayes classifier (R e1071). The raw public reads went through TCRdb reprocessing: fastp at Q25, MiXCR clone calling, in-frame beta chains kept. Rows are combined by CDR3 protein, so each entry shows the most common genes and DNA. The V and J calls were not made by the authors but by TCRdb's processing. This sample has some 150,000 distinct CDR3 sequences in its table, and roughly a fifth of those were observed once. The top ten constitute around two thirds of the sample.

What the authors observed across the whole study: No statistical method was used to fix the sample size in advance, and group allocation was not hidden from the investigators. Most expanded thyroid clonotypes (frequency above 0.001) were also found in blood, which suggests that blood repertoires may mirror thyroid immune responses. A 13 V-J signature model separated ophthalmopathy from stable hyperthyroidism, with about 88% sensitivity and around 84% specificity in cross-validation and 80%/75% in testing. In validation, progression to ophthalmopathy was predicted by the model with 65% to 71% sensitivity and 72.22% specificity, a median of about 6.8 months before onset.

The sequenced sample consisted of blood. This receptor was identified in a woman in her 50s with Graves' hyperthyroidism that later progressed to Graves' ophthalmopathy. This receptor chain uses TRBV5-1 and TRBJ2-7; confidence is insufficient to name the D gene. For the CDR3, the sequence is CASSLDALPYEQYF. The DNA reads as follows: TGCGCCAGCAGCTTGGATGCCCTCCCGTACGAGCAGTACTTC.